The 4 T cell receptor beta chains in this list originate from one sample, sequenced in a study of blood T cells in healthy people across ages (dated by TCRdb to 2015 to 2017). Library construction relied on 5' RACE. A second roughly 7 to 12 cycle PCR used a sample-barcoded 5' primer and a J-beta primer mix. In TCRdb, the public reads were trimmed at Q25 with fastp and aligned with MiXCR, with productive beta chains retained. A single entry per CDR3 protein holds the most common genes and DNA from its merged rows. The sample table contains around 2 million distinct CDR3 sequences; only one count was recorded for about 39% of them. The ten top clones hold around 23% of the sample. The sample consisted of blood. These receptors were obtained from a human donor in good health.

CDR3 sequence reads: CASSPTAGGPYNEQFF. CDR3 DNA: TGTGCCAGCAGCCCAACAGCGGGGGGTCCCTACAATGAGCAGTTCTTC. The chain joins TRBV9 to TRBJ2-1, with TRBD2 matching 9 bases. J lost 2 bases, V lost 4 bases, and 7 bases had no gene match. In germline, CDR1 is SGDLS, CDR2 YYNGEE. CDR3 size: 16 residues.

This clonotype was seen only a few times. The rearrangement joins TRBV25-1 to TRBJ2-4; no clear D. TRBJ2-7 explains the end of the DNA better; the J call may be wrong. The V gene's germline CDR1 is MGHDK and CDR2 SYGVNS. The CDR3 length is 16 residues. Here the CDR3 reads CASSEYRVAKGHEQYF. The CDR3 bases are TGTGCCAGCAGTGAATATAGGGTGGCGAAGGGCCACGAGCAGTACTTC.

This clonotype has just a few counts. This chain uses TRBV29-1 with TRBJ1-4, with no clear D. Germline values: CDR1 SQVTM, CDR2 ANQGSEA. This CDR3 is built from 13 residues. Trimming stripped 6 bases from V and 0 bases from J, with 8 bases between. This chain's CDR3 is CSVQQSTNEKLFF. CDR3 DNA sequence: TGCAGCGTCCAGCAGTCAACTAATGAAAAACTGTTTTTT.

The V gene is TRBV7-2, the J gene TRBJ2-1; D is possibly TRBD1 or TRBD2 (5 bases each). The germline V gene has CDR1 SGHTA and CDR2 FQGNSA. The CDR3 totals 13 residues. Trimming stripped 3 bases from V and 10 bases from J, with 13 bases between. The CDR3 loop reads CASSLGRGAEQFF. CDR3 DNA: TGTGCCAGCAGCTTGGGACGAGGGGCGGAGCAGTTCTTC.